Shown below are 15 T cell receptor beta chains from a single sample sequenced in a study of identical twins. TCRdb re-called the 5' RACE reads through MiXCR, storing one row per CDR3 protein. This sample yields roughly 700,000 distinct CDR3 sequences, of which 8.6% are seen a single time; more than 0.75% belongs to the top ten. These data also formed part of another study, on yellow fever vaccine responses in identical twins.

Sequenced input: PBMCs. These receptors came from a young woman in good health.

V gene TRBV7-6 combines with J gene TRBJ1-6; D gene unclear. The length of the CDR3 is 12 residues. Germline V lookup: CDR1 SGHVS, CDR2 FNYEAQ. Deletions cut 5 bases from V and 6 bases from J, with 5 bases between. The CDR3 nucleotides read TGTGCCAGCAGCACCTTTAATTCACCCCTCCACTTT. As protein: CASSTFNSPLHF.

The J gene is TRBJ1-6, the V gene TRBV3-1; 7 nucleotides agree with TRBD1. The V gene's germline CDR1 is LGHDT and CDR2 YNNKEL (reference sequence). Unmatched junction bases numbered 3, after V lost 2 bases and J lost 8 bases. This CDR3 has 14 amino acids. The CDR3 spells CASSQIDRDSPLHF. For the CDR3, the DNA is TGTGCCAGCAGCCAAATAGACAGGGATTCACCCCTCCACTTT.

This clonotype was observed at least ten times. The genes are TRBV7-2 and TRBJ2-6, with 9 positions matching TRBD1. With V trimmed by 0 bases and J by 3 bases, 3 bases remained unmatched. CDR1 is SGHTA, CDR2 FQGNSA, per germline. The CDR3 contains 17 residues. The CDR3 DNA reads as TGTGCCAGCAGCTTAGCCGGGACAGGGTTTGGGGCCAACGTCCTGACTTTC. The encoded protein is CASSLAGTGFGANVLTF.

This CDR3 is CASSSPTGANYGYTF. CDR3 in DNA: TGTGCCAGCAGTTCCCCGACAGGGGCTAACTATGGCTACACCTTC. The chain recombines TRBV6-5 with TRBJ1-2, with TRBD1 matching over 8 bases. The CDR3 totals 15 residues. Looked up from germline, CDR1 is MNHEY and CDR2 is SVGAGI. With 4 bases clipped from V and 0 bases from J, the junction kept 4 bases outside the gene matches.

This clonotype was found a few times. The chain carries TRBV28 and TRBJ2-7; no clear D gene. Trimming cost V 7 bases and J 2 bases, with 12 bases left between them. CDR1 is MDHEN and CDR2 is SYDVKM in the germline V gene. CDR3 size: 13 residues. The DNA of the CDR3 is TGTGCCAGCAATCGGCGGAGACCCTACGAGCAGTACTTC. It translates to CASNRRRPYEQYF. Looking up the rest from reference TRBV28 and TRBJ2-7 gives the full variable domain: DVKVTQSSRYLVKRTGEKVFLECVQDMDHENMFWYRQDPGLGLRLIYFSYDVKMKEKGDIPEGYSVSREKKERFSLILESASTNQTSMYLCASNRRRPYEQYFGPGTRLTVT.

This clonotype was seen ten or more times. The gene calls are TRBV6-1 and TRBJ1-1; weak D call: TRBD1 (5 bases). Trimming pared 4 bases from V and 4 bases from J, leaving 16 bases between. The germline CDR1 and CDR2 sequences are MNHNS and SASEGT. The CDR3 is 15 amino acids. Here the CDR3 DNA reads TGTGCCAGCAGTGTACCCCCTGACAGTGCCACTGAAGCTTTCTTT. This gives the protein CASSVPPDSATEAFF.

This sequence joins TRBV5-5 and TRBJ2-2, with TRBD1 matching 7 bases. The CDR3 consists of 15 residues. The germline V gene has CDR1 SGHKS and CDR2 YYEKEE (reference sequence). V gave up 5 bases and J gave up 3 bases; unmatched junction bases: 7. CDR3 bases: TGTGCCAGCAGTACCACAGGGGACGACACCGGGGAGCTGTTTTTT. It yields the protein CASSTTGDDTGELFF.

This clonotype was counted a few times. This chain links TRBV28 with TRBJ1-1; the D is unclear. V was pared by 7 bases and J by 1 base, with 16 bases between. CDR1 is MDHEN and CDR2 is SYDVKM in the germline V gene. This CDR3 has 15 amino acids. The CDR3 bases are TGTGCCAGCAAGGGATCGGACGCCGGGAACACTGAAGCTTTCTTT. Translating gives CASKGSDAGNTEAFF.

There are a few counts of this clonotype. The genes are TRBV4-3 and TRBJ2-2; D remains ambiguous. The germline V and J ends were trimmed by 0 bases and 0 bases, with 8 bases remaining between them. Germline CDR1 LGHNA, CDR2 YSLEER. The CDR3 consists of 16 residues. The DNA of the CDR3 is TGCGCCAGCAGCCAAGAGGTATACCCGAACACCGGGGAGCTGTTTTTT. Translation gives CASSQEVYPNTGELFF.

This clonotype was seen ten or more times. The chain uses TRBV7-9 and TRBJ2-2, with unresolved D. The CDR3 contains 15 residues. Germline V lookup: CDR1 SEHNR, CDR2 FQNEAQ (reference sequence). V lost 1 base, J lost 1 base, and 7 bases lay in between. Here the CDR3 reads CASSLVLKNTGELFF. In nucleotides, the CDR3 is TGTGCCAGCAGCTTAGTTCTGAAGAACACCGGGGAGCTGTTTTTT. The full variable domain, completed using reference TRBV7-9 and TRBJ2-2, is DTGVSQNPRHKITKRGQNVTFRCDPISEHNRLYWYRQTLGQGPEFLTYFQNEAQLEKSRLLSDRFSAERPKGSFSTLEIQRTEQGDSAMYLCASSLVLKNTGELFFGEGSRLTVL.

The chain combines TRBV24-1 with TRBJ2-5, with D possibly called TRBD1 or TRBD2 (5 bases each). The CDR3 runs 15 residues. Trimming left V 4 bases short and J 5 bases short, with 16 bases between. In germline, CDR1 is KGHDR, CDR2 SFDVKD. The CDR3 DNA follows: TGTGCCACCAGTGAGGATGTAACAGAGGGGGAGACCCAGTACTTC. It codes for CATSEDVTEGETQYF.

At least ten counts were recorded for this clonotype. This rearrangement joins TRBV21-1 to TRBJ2-5; the table's D call TRBD1 went unverified against the DNA. TRBV21-1 is flagged as a pseudogene. CDR3 length: 16 residues. The CDR3 bases are TGTGCCAGCAGCAAAGGGCCGGGACAGGGAGGAGAGACCCAGTACTTC. It is translated as CASSKGPGQGGETQYF.

This CDR3 reads CASSFAGRSGTYEQYF. The CDR3 DNA reads TGTGCCAGCAGCTTTGCCGGCCGCAGCGGAACGTACGAGCAGTACTTC. The chain combines TRBV7-2 with TRBJ2-7; possible D gene TRBD2, 5 bases. The CDR3 totals 16 residues. From germline, CDR1 is SGHTA and CDR2 FQGNSA. The ends were cut back, 3 bases at V and 4 bases at J, with 19 bases in the middle.

This clonotype was seen a handful of times. The CDR3 protein is CASSQPDPNTEAFF. CDR3 nucleotides: TGTGCCAGCAGCCAACCGGACCCGAACACTGAAGCTTTCTTT. The chain links TRBV9 to TRBJ1-1; no clear D. CDR3 length: 14 amino acids. With 4 bases removed from V and 1 base from J, the gap between germline ends came to 11 bases. Germline V gene lookup returns CDR1 SGDLS and CDR2 YYNGEE.

CDR3 in DNA: TGTGCCAGCAGGCGAAGGGGGGTTGACAGGCAAGGAAGGCAGTTCTTC. Its translation is CASRRRGVDRQGRQFF. The chain combines TRBV6-1 with TRBJ2-1; D possibly uses TRBD1 or TRBD2 (6 bases each). Germline CDR1 MNHNS, CDR2 SASEGT. The CDR3 has 16 amino acids. The V gene lost 6 bases and the J gene lost 12 bases, with 27 bases spanning the gap.